These 10 T cell receptor beta chains originate from one sample sequenced in a study of T cell responses to AZD1222 COVID-19 vaccine. Measured with immunoSEQ multiplex PCR; TCRdb has only the in-frame clones, and not every one. The table records around 99,000 clones, approximately 86% of them present only once. Specimen: peripheral blood, collected on day 0 of AZD1222 vaccination. The receptor source for this set is an adult in good health.

The chain carries TRBV28 and TRBJ2-1; D might be TRBD2 (7 bases). The V and J ends lost 3 bases and 4 bases respectively, with 13 bases between them. This CDR3 has 15 residues. Germline CDR1 MDHEN, CDR2 SYDVKM. CDR3 DNA: TGTGCCAGCAGTTTCGGCGGGGGCCATTACAATGAGCAGTTCTTC. Its protein product is CASSFGGGHYNEQFF.

V is TRBV6-6 and J is TRBJ1-5; TRBD1 matches at 9 bases. CDR1 is MNHNY and CDR2 is SVGAGI in the germline V gene (reference sequence). V gave up 7 bases and J gave up 7 bases; unmatched junction bases: 14. The CDR3 runs to 16 residues. The CDR3, as DNA: TGTGCCAGCACCGGATCCGGGACAGGGAGGAGGCAGCCCCAGCATTTT. Its protein is CASTGSGTGRRQPQHF.

The CDR3 spells CAIRETTENTEAFF. CDR3 DNA: TGTGCCATCCGCGAAACGACAGAGAACACTGAAGCTTTCTTT. The chain uses TRBV10-3 and TRBJ1-1, with a tentative D call TRBD1 (5 bases). V dropped 8 bases and J dropped 1 base, with 14 bases sitting between them. The length of the CDR3 is 14 residues. Germline values: CDR1 ENHRY, CDR2 SYGVKD.

The chain's CDR3 is CASSFGRNNYGYTF. The CDR3 DNA follows: TGTGCCAGCAGCTTCGGACGGAATAACTATGGCTACACCTTC. V gene TRBV11-1 combines with J gene TRBJ1-2; D uncertain. This CDR3 contains 14 residues. With 3 bases removed from V and 1 base from J, the gap between germline ends came to 9 bases. In germline, CDR1 is SGHAT, CDR2 FQDESV (reference sequence).

The V gene is TRBV5-1, the J gene TRBJ1-2; TRBD1 might be the D (5 bases). V lost 0 bases to trimming and J lost 8 bases, with 14 bases between them. The CDR3 has 14 residues. Germline CDR1 is SGHRS and CDR2 is YFSETQ. CDR3 sequence reads: CASSLGPPGDGYTF. CDR3 bases: TGCGCCAGCAGCTTGGGACCCCCGGGGGACGGCTACACCTTC.

The chain couples TRBV3-1 (or the pseudogene TRBV3-2) to TRBJ2-1; the match to TRBD2 covers 8 bases. Germline CDR1 is LGHDT and CDR2 is YNNKEL (reference sequence). V was pared by 1 base and J by 8 bases, with 4 bases of the junction left unmatched. This CDR3 comprises 14 residues. The CDR3 is CASSQVQAGDEQFF. For the CDR3, the DNA is TGTGCCAGCAGCCAAGTTCAAGCGGGGGATGAGCAGTTCTTC.

The chain joins TRBV5-4 to TRBJ2-1; D uncertain. V shed 5 bases and J shed 7 bases, with 10 bases lying between them. Germline CDR1 reads SGHNT; CDR2 reads YYREEE (reference sequence). The CDR3 is 12 amino acids. The DNA of the CDR3 is TGTGCCAGCAGTAAAAATTCTAATGAGCAGTTCTTC. Protein sequence: CASSKNSNEQFF.

The J gene is TRBJ2-2, the V gene TRBV3-1 (or the pseudogene TRBV3-2); TRBD2 agrees at 8 bases. Unmatched junction bases numbered 7, after V lost 4 bases and J lost 6 bases. The CDR3 loop spans 15 amino acids. Germline values: CDR1 LGHDT, CDR2 YNNKEL (reference sequence). CDR3 amino acids: CASSPSGSRAGELFF. CDR3 nucleotides: TGTGCCAGCAGCCCAAGCGGGAGTCGAGCCGGGGAGCTGTTTTTT.

V is TRBV3-1 (or the pseudogene TRBV3-2) and J is TRBJ2-7; D is unresolved. There are 14 residues in the CDR3. CDR1 is LGHDT, CDR2 YNNKEL, per germline (reference sequence). Trimming left V 3 bases short and J 4 bases short, with 13 bases between. CDR3 loop: CASSQSDVGYEQYF. CDR3 sequence (DNA): TGTGCCAGCAGCCAGTCAGATGTTGGTTACGAGCAGTACTTC.

This sequence joins TRBV9 and TRBJ2-5; 11 bases match TRBD2. Germline V gives CDR1 SGDLS, CDR2 YYNGEE. CDR3 length: 17 residues. Trimming at V came to 0 bases and at J to 5 bases, leaving 9 bases not matched to a gene. The CDR3 DNA sequence: TGTGCCAGCAGCGTAGGGGTTAGCGGGGGGGCCAGGGAGACCCAGTACTTC. Its translation is CASSVGVSGGARETQYF.